This T cell receptor (beta chain) was observed in a study of blood T cell repertoires in COVID-19 (dated by TCRdb to 2020 to 2022). About the full investigation: Collaborator samples came from the United States, Italy and Spain and covered acute and convalescent phases of COVID-19. The material from the prospective study consisted of cDNA or gDNA derived from T cells, B-cell-depleted T cells, or PBMCs. The dataset comprised deeply sampled blood TCRbeta repertoires from subjects exposed to, actively infected with, or recovered from COVID-19. The repertoires were made available in a free public database intended to serve as a resource for research on the immune response to SARS-CoV-2. Samples came from the ongoing ImmuneRACE study (first 160 participants) plus 1,254 subjects from 6 global collaborators. Nearly every sample came with metadata listing a de-identified subject ID, COVID-19 status, age in years and sex. HLA class I and class II types, where available, came from metadata supplied by the sample provider rather than from assay-based typing. Overall study results and their limits: Clinical and demographic metadata were provided uncurated, with the amount varying by source and participant.

The immunoSEQ Assay, a bias-controlled multiplex PCR, was used to amplify TCRbeta CDR3 regions from genomic DNA. In the original analysis: The number of nucleated cells in each sample was estimated from the amplification of reference gene primers within the assay. To quantify the absolute abundance of each unique TCRbeta CDR3 rearrangement, sequence reads were collapsed and filtered. For each sample, productive Simpson clonality was calculated as the square root of Simpson's diversity index over productive rearrangements. Sourced from immuneACCESS, this table was stored by TCRdb with only in-frame sequences that have V and J called. A share of the clones is absent; for the studies checked, an unresolved V gene accounts for under half, and the remainder has no known explanation. V, J and clone size are taken as reported in that table, and D and trimming were inferred from the DNA itself. The sample table contains more than 350,000 clones; only one count was recorded for about 88% of them. In total, the top ten clones hold approximately 1.5% of the sample.

Notes on this clone: The antigen this receptor binds is unknown. Per-base qualities were not stored, and no clone one base away is much larger.

Participants in the prospective study were aged roughly 18 to 95 years, lived in about two dozen United States geographic areas, and enrolled through a virtual design. To assign participants to cohorts, the prospective study relied on clinical history that participants themselves reported in a screening survey and a study questionnaire. Exposed participants were defined as having been in contact with someone with a PCR-confirmed or clinician-diagnosed COVID-19 case within 2 weeks of study entry. In the prospective study, mobile phlebotomists collected whole blood, serum and a nasopharyngeal or oropharyngeal swab from each participant. Additional blood draws and questionnaires over an approximately 2-month period could optionally be provided by prospective study participants. Before DNA extraction, prospective study blood samples were shipped either frozen or at room temperature. CDR1 and CDR2 were assigned from the germline V gene as MNHEY and SVGAGI. V and J lose 4 bases and 12 bases, and a span of 21 bases separates them. The CDR3 covers 15 residues, taking in both the cysteine and the phenylalanine. The entry retains the CDR3 DNA only, 45 bases that are in frame from base 1.

The sample was PBMCs or T cells enriched from blood (not recorded which). The sequence was collected from a woman between 18 and 29 years old who had been exposed to COVID-19. The V and J genes are TRBV6-5 and TRBJ1-4, with TRBD1 as a weak D call on 6 bases. The nucleotide sequence is TGTGCCAGCAGTTCGACCGGGACACCCCAATTTGAACTGTTTTTT. Its translation is CASSSTGTPQFELFF.